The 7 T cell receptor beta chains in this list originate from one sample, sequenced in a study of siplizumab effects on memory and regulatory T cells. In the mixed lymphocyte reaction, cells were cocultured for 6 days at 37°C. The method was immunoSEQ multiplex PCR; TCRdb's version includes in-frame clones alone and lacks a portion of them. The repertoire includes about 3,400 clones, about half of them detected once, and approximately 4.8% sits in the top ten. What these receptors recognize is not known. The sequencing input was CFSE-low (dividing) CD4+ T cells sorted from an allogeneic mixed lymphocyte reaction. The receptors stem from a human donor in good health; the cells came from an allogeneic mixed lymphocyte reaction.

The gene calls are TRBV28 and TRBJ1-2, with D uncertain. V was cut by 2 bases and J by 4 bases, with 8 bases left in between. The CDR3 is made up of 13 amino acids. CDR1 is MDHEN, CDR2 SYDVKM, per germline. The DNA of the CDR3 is TGTGCCAGCAGTTTAGGCCGGTCCTATGGCTACACCTTC. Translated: CASSLGRSYGYTF.

This chain's CDR3 is CASSPPSGGSSYEQYF. CDR3 nucleotides: TGTGCCAGCTCACCACCGTCGGGGGGGAGCTCCTACGAGCAGTACTTC. The chain uses TRBV18 and TRBJ2-7; TRBD2 agrees at 8 bases. The germline CDR1 and CDR2 sequences are KGHSH and LQKENI. V trimming: 0 bases; J trimming: 0 bases; junction bases outside the gene matches: 4. This CDR3 spans 16 amino acids. Variable domain in full (rest from reference TRBV18 and TRBJ2-7): NAGVMQNPRHLVRRRGQEARLRCSPMKGHSHVYWYRQLPEEGLKFMVYLQKENIIDESGMPKERFSAEFPKEGPSILRIQQVVRGDSAAYFCASSPPSGGSSYEQYFGPGTRLTVT.

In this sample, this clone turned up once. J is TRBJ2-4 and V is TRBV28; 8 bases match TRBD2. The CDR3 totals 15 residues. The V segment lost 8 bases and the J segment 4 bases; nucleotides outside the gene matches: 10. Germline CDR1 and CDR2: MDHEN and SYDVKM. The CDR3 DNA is TGTGCCAGCTATTTCGGGAGGGACGAAAAAAACATTCAGTACTTC. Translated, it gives CASYFGRDEKNIQYF.

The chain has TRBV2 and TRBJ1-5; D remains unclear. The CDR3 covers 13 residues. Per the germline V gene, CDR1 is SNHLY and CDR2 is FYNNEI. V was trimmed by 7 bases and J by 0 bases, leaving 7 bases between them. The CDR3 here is CASNRDSNQPQHF. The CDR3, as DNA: TGTGCCAGCAATCGAGATAGCAATCAGCCCCAGCATTTT.

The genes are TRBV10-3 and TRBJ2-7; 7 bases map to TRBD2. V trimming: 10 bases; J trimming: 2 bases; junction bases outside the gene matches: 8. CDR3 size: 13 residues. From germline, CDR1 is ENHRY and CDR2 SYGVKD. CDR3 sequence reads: CATSSGITYEQYF. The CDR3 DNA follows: TGTGCCACCTCCAGCGGGATCACCTACGAGCAGTACTTC.

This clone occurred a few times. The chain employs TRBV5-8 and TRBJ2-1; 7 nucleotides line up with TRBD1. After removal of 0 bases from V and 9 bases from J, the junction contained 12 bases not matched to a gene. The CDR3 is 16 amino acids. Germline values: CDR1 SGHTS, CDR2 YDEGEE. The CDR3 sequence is CASSLGVTGTVGEQFF. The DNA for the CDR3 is TGTGCCAGCAGCTTGGGCGTTACCGGGACAGTAGGTGAGCAGTTCTTC.

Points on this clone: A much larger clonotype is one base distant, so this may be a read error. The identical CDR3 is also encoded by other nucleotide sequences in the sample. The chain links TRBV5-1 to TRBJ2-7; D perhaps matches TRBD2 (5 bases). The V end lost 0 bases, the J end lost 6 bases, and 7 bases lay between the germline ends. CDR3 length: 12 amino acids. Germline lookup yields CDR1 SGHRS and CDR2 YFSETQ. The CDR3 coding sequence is TGCGCCAGCAGCTTGGGTGCGGGCGAGCAGTACTTC. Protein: CASSLGAGEQYF.